This TCR beta chain is from a study of shared T cell receptors in the human thymus. This CDR3 is built from 15 residues. Trimming at V came to 6 bases and at J to 6 bases, leaving 12 bases not matched to a gene. Germline V gene sequence: CDR1 MNHEY, CDR2 SVGAGI. Method: immunoSEQ multiplex PCR; TCRdb's copy keeps in-frame clones and lacks some. The sample yields under 700,000 clones, more than 75% seen once. This sample also appeared in a second study, on human thymus T cells. From that second work: The donors were infants in Finland with congenital heart defects, otherwise immunologically healthy. Thymus tissue for the work was resected from patients undergoing corrective heart surgery. Highly overlapping thymic repertoires in unrelated individuals were reported by related research.

Sequencing input: thymocytes. The chain employs TRBV6-5 and TRBJ2-7, with TRBD1 matching 9 bases. The origin of this receptor is a boy younger than two with a congenital heart defect. The CDR3 bases are TGTGCCAGCAGGCAGGGTCCCGGGACAGGGCGCGAGCAGTACTTC. This translates into CASRQGPGTGREQYF.